Listed below are T cell receptor beta chains from one sample, sequenced in a study of PD-L1 blockade in urothelial cancer. The table came from immunoSEQ multiplex PCR; TCRdb's copy has only in-frame clones and leaves some out. The table lists about 72,000 clones, 86% of them singletons. The sample consisted of PBMCs, taken around atezolizumab (anti-PD-L1) treatment. These TCRs come from a man in his sixties with urothelial cancer. CDR3s include the opening cysteine and the closing phenylalanine or tryptophan. The D gene is left open where the match is weak. Clone sizes are given selectively: once, few, many, or a class where the clone is expanded.

j_gene	d_gene	abundance	v_gene	CDR3aa	CDR3nt
TRBJ1-6	.	once	TRBV5-1	CASSYGHDSSPLHF	TGCGCCAGCAGCTATGGACACGATAGCTCACCCCTCCACTTT
TRBJ1-5	.	.	TRBV5-1	CASSLDDSRHQPQHF	TGCGCCAGCAGCTTGGATGACAGTCGCCATCAGCCCCAGCATTTT
TRBJ2-7	TRBD1	.	TRBV7-6	CASSSGRGQGHEQYF	TGTGCCAGCAGCTCAGGAAGGGGACAGGGCCACGAGCAGTACTTC
TRBJ2-3	.	.	TRBV14	CASSQNRGTDTQYF	TGTGCCAGCAGCCAAAACAGGGGCACAGATACGCAGTATTTT
TRBJ2-7	.	once	TRBV10-3	CAISEHDRRSYEQYF	TGTGCCATCAGTGAACATGACAGGAGGTCCTACGAGCAGTACTTC
TRBJ1-4	TRBD1	.	TRBV7-8	CASSTWDRGSGKLFF	TGTGCCAGCAGCACCTGGGACAGGGGAAGCGGAAAACTGTTTTTT
TRBJ2-3	TRBD2	.	TRBV5-1	CASSSSGGPPTDTQYF	TGCGCCAGCAGCTCAAGCGGGGGACCCCCCACAGATACGCAGTATTTT
TRBJ2-1	TRBD2	.	TRBV7-3	CASSLRGGPNEQFF	TGTGCCAGCAGCTTGCGGGGGGGCCCCAATGAGCAGTTCTTC
TRBJ2-7	TRBD1	.	TRBV7-6	CASSSQTGGDSYEQYF	TGTGCCAGCAGCTCCCAGACAGGGGGCGATTCCTACGAGCAGTACTTC
TRBJ1-2	.	.	TRBV10-3	CAIRPSGNYGYTF	TGTGCCATCAGGCCTTCAGGGAACTATGGCTACACCTTC
TRBJ2-1	TRBD2	.	TRBV13	CASSSGTSLGNEQFF	TGTGCCAGCAGCTCGGGGACTAGCTTGGGGAATGAGCAGTTCTTC
TRBJ2-7	.	.	TRBV28	CASADTGLTEQYF	TGTGCCAGCGCGGACACAGGGCTAACCGAGCAGTACTTC
TRBJ2-3	.	.	TRBV2	CASSVTTDTQYF	TGTGCCAGCAGTGTAACTACAGATACGCAGTATTTT
TRBJ1-2	TRBD1	.	TRBV5-5	CASSSRDRVGYTF	TGTGCCAGCAGCTCGCGGGACAGGGTGGGCTACACCTTC
TRBJ2-7	.	.	TRBV11-3	CASSSGRSYEQYF	TGTGCCAGCAGTTCAGGGCGCTCCTACGAGCAGTACTTC
TRBJ2-1	TRBD2	.	TRBV6-4	CASSDRASGDTNEQFF	TGTGCCAGCAGTGACCGGGCTAGCGGGGATACCAATGAGCAGTTCTTC
TRBJ2-3	TRBD2	.	TRBV7-3	CASSLSGGPDTQYF	TGTGCCAGCAGCTTAAGCGGGGGGCCGGATACGCAGTATTTT
TRBJ1-1	TRBD1	.	TRBV5-4	CASSETDRVNTEAFF	TGTGCCAGCAGCGAAACAGACAGGGTGAACACTGAAGCTTTCTTT
TRBJ2-7	TRBD1	few	TRBV18	CASSFRQGVDEQYF	TGTGCCAGCTCATTTCGACAGGGAGTCGACGAGCAGTACTTC
TRBJ2-4	TRBD2	few	TRBV4-2	CASSQDQGGRAKNIQYF	TGTGCCAGCAGCCAAGATCAGGGCGGGAGAGCCAAAAACATTCAGTACTTC
TRBJ1-4	TRBD1	.	TRBV5-4	CASSFAQGATNEKLFF	TGTGCCAGCAGCTTTGCACAGGGGGCAACTAATGAAAAACTGTTTTTT
TRBJ1-2	TRBD1	.	TRBV19	CASSTGGNYGYTF	TGTGCCAGTAGTACAGGGGGCAATTATGGCTACACCTTC
TRBJ1-4	.	once	TRBV5-1	CASSQTSTNEKLFF	TGCGCCAGCAGCCAGACTTCAACTAATGAAAAACTGTTTTTT
TRBJ1-1	.	.	TRBV11-2	CASSLGGVGAFF	TGTGCCAGCAGCTTAGGGGGGGTTGGCGCTTTCTTT
TRBJ2-3	.	.	TRBV10-3	CAIRLDKSTDTQYF	TGTGCCATCAGACTGGACAAAAGCACAGATACGCAGTATTTT
TRBJ1-2	TRBD1	once	TRBV5-8	CASSWTDRPDGYTF	TGTGCCAGCAGCTGGACGGACAGGCCGGATGGCTACACCTTC
TRBJ2-3	TRBD2	few	TRBV9	CASSDGGGAVDTQYF	TGTGCCAGCAGCGATGGCGGGGGGGCGGTAGATACGCAGTATTTT
TRBJ2-7	.	.	TRBV5-6	CASSPYPRRSYEQYF	TGTGCCAGCAGCCCCTATCCGAGGAGGTCCTACGAGCAGTACTTC
TRBJ1-5	.	.	TRBV11-1	CASSLELDQPQHF	TGTGCCAGCAGCTTAGAGCTTGATCAGCCCCAGCATTTT
TRBJ2-3	.	.	TRBV11-2	CASSLLGGADTQYF	TGTGCCAGCAGCTTATTGGGAGGCGCAGATACGCAGTATTTT
TRBJ1-5	.	.	TRBV6-6	CASSSPGQFSNQPQHF	TGTGCCAGCAGTTCCCCCGGACAGTTTAGCAATCAGCCCCAGCATTTT
TRBJ2-3	.	.	TRBV7-2	CASSGGRGGETDTQYF	TGTGCCAGCAGCGGTGGTAGGGGGGGAGAAACAGATACGCAGTATTTT
TRBJ1-4	.	once	TRBV5-1	CASSLSGSAEKLFF	TGCGCCAGCAGCTTGTCAGGGTCGGCTGAAAAACTGTTTTTT
TRBJ1-1	.	.	TRBV19	CATRAASTEAFF	TGTGCCACCAGGGCCGCCTCCACTGAAGCTTTCTTT
TRBJ1-1	.	.	TRBV19	CASSIRGRGTEAFF	TGTGCCAGTAGTATAAGGGGAAGGGGCACTGAAGCTTTCTTT
TRBJ1-2	.	.	TRBV7-2	CASSHSEPGNYGYTF	TGTGCCAGCAGCCACTCCGAGCCGGGGAACTATGGCTACACCTTC
TRBJ2-1	TRBD2	.	TRBV14	CASSQLAGPYNEQFF	TGTGCCAGCAGCCAACTAGCGGGGCCGTACAATGAGCAGTTCTTC
TRBJ1-2	.	.	TRBV6-1	CASRPGQNYGYTF	TGTGCCAGCAGGCCCGGACAGAACTATGGCTACACCTTC
TRBJ1-6	.	few	TRBV6-5	CASTRTVGNNSPLHF	TGTGCCAGCACCCGGACAGTCGGAAATAATTCACCCCTCCACTTT
TRBJ1-1	TRBD1	once	TRBV7-2	CASSFDDRGNTEAFF	TGTGCCAGCAGCTTCGATGACAGGGGGAACACTGAAGCTTTCTTT
TRBJ2-7	TRBD2	.	TRBV30	CAWKVLNPRGADEQYF	TGTGCCTGGAAGGTCCTCAATCCGCGGGGGGCGGACGAGCAGTACTTC
TRBJ2-2	TRBD2	once	TRBV7-6	CASSSRALAGPGGELFF	TGTGCCAGCAGCTCAAGAGCACTAGCGGGTCCAGGGGGGGAGCTGTTTTTT